This TCR beta chain was recorded in a study of T cell responses to AZD1222 COVID-19 vaccine. The CDR3 totals 13 residues. Germline loops: CDR1 MDHEN, CDR2 SYDVKM. The V end was cut by 5 bases, the J end by 5 bases, with 12 bases between. This clone was detected a few times. The data were produced by immunoSEQ multiplex PCR, yet TCRdb's version contains in-frame clones alone and is incomplete. The sample yields around 150,000 clones, about 91% seen once. Sequenced here: peripheral blood, sampled on day 0 of MenACWY control vaccination. The chain combines TRBV28 with TRBJ1-1; D unresolved. The sequence was collected from an adult in good health. DNA for the CDR3: TGTGCCAGCAGTCCGTCTGGACGGACTGAAGCTTTCTTT. As protein: CASSPSGRTEAFF.